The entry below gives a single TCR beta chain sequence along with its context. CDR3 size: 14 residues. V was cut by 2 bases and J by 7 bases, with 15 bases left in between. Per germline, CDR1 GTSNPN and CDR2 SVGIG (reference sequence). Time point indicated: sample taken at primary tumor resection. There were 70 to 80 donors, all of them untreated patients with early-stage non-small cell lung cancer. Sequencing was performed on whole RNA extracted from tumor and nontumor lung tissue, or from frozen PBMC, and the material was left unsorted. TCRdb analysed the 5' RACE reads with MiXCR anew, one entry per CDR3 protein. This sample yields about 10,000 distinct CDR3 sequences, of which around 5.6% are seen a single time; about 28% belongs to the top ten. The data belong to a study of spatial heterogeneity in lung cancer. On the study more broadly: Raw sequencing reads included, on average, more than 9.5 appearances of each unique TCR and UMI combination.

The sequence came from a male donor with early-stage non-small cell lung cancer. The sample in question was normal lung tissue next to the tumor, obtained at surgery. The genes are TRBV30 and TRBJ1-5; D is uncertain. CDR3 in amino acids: CAWSNRLIKQPQHF. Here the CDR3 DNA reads TGTGCCTGGAGTAATAGATTAATAAAACAGCCCCAGCATTTT. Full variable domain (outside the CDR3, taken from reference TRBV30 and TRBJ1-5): SQTIHQWPATLVQPVGSPLSLECTVEGTSNPNLYWYRQAAGRGLQLLFYSVGIGQISSEVPQNLSASRPQDRQFILSSKKLLLSDSGFYLCAWSNRLIKQPQHFGDGTRLSIL.